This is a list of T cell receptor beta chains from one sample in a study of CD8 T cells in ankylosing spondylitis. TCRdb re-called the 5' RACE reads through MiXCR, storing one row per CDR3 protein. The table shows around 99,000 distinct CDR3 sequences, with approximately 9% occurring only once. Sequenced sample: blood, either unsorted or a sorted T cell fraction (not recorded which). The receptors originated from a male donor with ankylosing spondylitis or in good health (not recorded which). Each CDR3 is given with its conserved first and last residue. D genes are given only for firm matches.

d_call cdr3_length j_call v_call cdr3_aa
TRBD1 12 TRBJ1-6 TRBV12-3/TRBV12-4 CASSATGANLHF
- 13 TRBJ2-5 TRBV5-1 CASTDGPQETQYF
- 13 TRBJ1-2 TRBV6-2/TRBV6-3 CASSRTDTYGYTF
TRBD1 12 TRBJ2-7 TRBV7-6 CASSTGTYEQYF
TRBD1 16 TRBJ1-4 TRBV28 CASRRLYRGREEKLFF
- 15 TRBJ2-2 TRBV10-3 CAISESGARTGELFF
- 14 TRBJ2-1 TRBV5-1 CASSLGDPYNEQFF
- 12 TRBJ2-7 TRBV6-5 CASSSSLGEQYF
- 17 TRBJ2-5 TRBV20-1 CSAGGNSGLIAGETQYF
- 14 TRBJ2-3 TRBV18 CASSPPGAADTQYF
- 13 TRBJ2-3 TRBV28 CASSLGGRDTQYF